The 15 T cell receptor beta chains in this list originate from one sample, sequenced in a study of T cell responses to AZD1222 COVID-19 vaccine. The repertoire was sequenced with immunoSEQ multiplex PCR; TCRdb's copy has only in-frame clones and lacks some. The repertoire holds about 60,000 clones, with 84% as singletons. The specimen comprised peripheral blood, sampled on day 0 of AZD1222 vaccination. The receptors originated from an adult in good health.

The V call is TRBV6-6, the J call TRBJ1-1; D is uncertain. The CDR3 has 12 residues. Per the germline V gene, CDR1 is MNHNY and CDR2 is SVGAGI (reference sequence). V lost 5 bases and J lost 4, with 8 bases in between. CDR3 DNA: TGTGCCAGCAGTGACATGGGCACTGAAGCTTTCTTT. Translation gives CASSDMGTEAFF.

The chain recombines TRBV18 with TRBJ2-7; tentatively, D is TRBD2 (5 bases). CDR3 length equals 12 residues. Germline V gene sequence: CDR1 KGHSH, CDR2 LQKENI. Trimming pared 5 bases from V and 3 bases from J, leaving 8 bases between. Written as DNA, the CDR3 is TGTGCCAGCTCAGTAGGGAGCTACGAGCAGTACTTC. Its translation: CASSVGSYEQYF. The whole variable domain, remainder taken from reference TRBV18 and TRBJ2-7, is NAGVMQNPRHLVRRRGQEARLRCSPMKGHSHVYWYRQLPEEGLKFMVYLQKENIIDESGMPKERFSAEFPKEGPSILRIQQVVRGDSAAYFCASSVGSYEQYFGPGTRLTVT.

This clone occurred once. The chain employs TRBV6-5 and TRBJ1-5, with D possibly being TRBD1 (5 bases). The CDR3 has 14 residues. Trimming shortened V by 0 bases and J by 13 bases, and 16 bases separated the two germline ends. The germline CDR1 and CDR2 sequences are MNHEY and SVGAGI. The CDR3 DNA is TGTGCCAGCAGTTACTCCGGCAGACCCAGGGAGCAGCATTTT. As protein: CASSYSGRPREQHF.

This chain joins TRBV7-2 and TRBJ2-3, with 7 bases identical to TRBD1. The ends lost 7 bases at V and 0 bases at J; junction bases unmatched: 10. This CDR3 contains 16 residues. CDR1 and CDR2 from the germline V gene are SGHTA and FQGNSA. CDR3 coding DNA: TGTGCCAGCAACATACCGGGACAGTCTAGCACAGATACGCAGTATTTT. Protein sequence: CASNIPGQSSTDTQYF.

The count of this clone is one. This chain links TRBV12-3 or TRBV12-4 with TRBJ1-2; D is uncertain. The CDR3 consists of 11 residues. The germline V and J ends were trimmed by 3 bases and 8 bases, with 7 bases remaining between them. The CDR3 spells CASSFDRGYTF. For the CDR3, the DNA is TGTGCCAGCAGTTTTGACCGAGGCTACACCTTC.

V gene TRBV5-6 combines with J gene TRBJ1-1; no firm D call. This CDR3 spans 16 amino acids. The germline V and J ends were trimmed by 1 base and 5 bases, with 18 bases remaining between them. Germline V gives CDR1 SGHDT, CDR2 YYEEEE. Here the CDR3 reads CASSLLRANLGTEAFF. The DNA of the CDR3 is TGTGCCAGCAGCTTGCTCCGAGCGAACTTGGGGACTGAAGCTTTCTTT. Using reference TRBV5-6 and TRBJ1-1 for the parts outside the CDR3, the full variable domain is DAGVTQSPTHLIKTRGQQVTLRCSPKSGHDTVSWYQQALGQGPQFIFQYYEEEERQRGNFPDRFSGHQFPNYSSELNVNALLLGDSALYLCASSLLRANLGTEAFFGQGTRLTVV.

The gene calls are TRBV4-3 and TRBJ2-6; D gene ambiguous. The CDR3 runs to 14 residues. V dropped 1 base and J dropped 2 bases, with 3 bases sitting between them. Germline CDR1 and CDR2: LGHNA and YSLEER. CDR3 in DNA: TGCGCCAGCAGCCAAGCGGCTGGGGCCAACGTCCTGACTTTC. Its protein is CASSQAAGANVLTF.

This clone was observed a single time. The CDR3 reads CASSLRGSGEETQYF. The CDR3 DNA sequence: TGTGCCAGTAGTCTCCGGGGTAGCGGGGAAGAGACCCAGTACTTC. The chain is built from TRBV19 and TRBJ2-5; 8 bases are shared with TRBD2. Germline CDR1 and CDR2: LNHDA and SQIVND (reference sequence). This CDR3 comprises 15 residues. V dropped 5 bases and J dropped 3; count of bases not matched to a gene: 8.

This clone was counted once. As DNA, the CDR3 is TGTGCCAGCAGTGACTCGAGACGGATGAACACAGATACGCAGTATTTT. This sequence encodes CASSDSRRMNTDTQYF. The V call is TRBV6-4, the J call TRBJ2-3; no definite D call. V was clipped by 0 bases and J by 2 bases, with 12 bases between them. The germline CDR1 and CDR2 sequences are MRHNA and SNTAGT. The CDR3 is 16 amino acids.

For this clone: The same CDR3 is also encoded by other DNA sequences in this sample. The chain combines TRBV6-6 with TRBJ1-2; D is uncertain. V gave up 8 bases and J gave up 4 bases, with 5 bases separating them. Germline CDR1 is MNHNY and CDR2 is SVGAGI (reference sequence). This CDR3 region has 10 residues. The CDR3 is CASGIYGYTF. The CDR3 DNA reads TGTGCCAGCGGTATCTATGGCTACACCTTC.

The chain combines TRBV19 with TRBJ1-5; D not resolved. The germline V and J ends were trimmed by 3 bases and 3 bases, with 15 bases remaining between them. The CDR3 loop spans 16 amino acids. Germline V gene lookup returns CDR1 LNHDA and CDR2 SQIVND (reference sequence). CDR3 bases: TGTGCCAGTAGTATTCGGCCTCTAGGCTCCAATCAGCCCCAGCATTTT. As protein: CASSIRPLGSNQPQHF.

The CDR3 DNA is TGTGCCAGCAGCCCCGGACAGACGCCTATCTATGGCTACACCTTC. It is translated as CASSPGQTPIYGYTF. The chain links TRBV6-6 to TRBJ1-2; tentative D call: TRBD1 (6 bases). Trimming pared 6 bases from V and 4 bases from J, leaving 18 bases between. The CDR3 extends over 15 amino acids. Germline values: CDR1 MNHNY, CDR2 SVGAGI (reference sequence).

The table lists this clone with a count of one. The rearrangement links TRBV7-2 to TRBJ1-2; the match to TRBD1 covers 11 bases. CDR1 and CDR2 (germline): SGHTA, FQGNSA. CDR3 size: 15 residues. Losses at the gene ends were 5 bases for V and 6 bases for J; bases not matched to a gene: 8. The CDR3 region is CASSTRTGGGHGYTF. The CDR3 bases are TGTGCCAGCAGCACTCGGACAGGGGGCGGTCATGGCTACACCTTC.

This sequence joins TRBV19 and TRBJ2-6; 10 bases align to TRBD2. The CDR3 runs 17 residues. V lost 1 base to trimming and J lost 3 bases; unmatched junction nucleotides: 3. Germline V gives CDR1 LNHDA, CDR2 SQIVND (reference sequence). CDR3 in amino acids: CASSIVAGGYGANVLTF. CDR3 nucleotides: TGTGCCAGTAGTATAGTAGCGGGGGGATATGGGGCCAACGTCCTGACTTTC. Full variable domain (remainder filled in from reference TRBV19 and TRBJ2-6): DGGITQSPKYLFRKEGQNVTLSCEQNLNHDAMYWYRQDPGQGLRLIYYSQIVNDFQKGDIAEGYSVSREKKESFPLTVTSAQKNPTAFYLCASSIVAGGYGANVLTFGAGSRLTVL.

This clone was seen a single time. In DNA, the CDR3 is TGTGCCAGCAGCTTTCCGGGGTCTGGTTCACCCCTCCACTTT. It translates to CASSFPGSGSPLHF. V usage is TRBV5-6 and J usage is TRBJ1-6; D is undetermined. The CDR3 is made up of 14 amino acids. Germline V CDR1 and CDR2: SGHDT, YYEEEE. With 2 bases removed from V and 9 bases from J, the gap between germline ends came to 12 bases.